Presented here are 30 T cell receptor beta chains from one specimen sequenced in a study of blood T cell repertoires in COVID-19. Here immunoSEQ multiplex PCR was the method, and the copy in TCRdb shows in-frame clones only, minus some. The sample has under 350,000 clones, around 88% seen once. Sequencing was performed on peripheral blood. The receptors here all came from a man between 35 and 55 years old with acute or convalescent COVID-19.

The J gene is TRBJ2-3, the V gene TRBV5-1, with D unclear. The CDR3 has 14 amino acids. Per the germline V gene, CDR1 is SGHRS and CDR2 is YFSETQ. The V end lost 0 bases, the J end lost 0 bases, and 5 bases lay between the germline ends. The CDR3 is CASSLAQSTDTQYF. As DNA, the CDR3 is TGCGCCAGCAGCTTGGCGCAGAGCACAGATACGCAGTATTTT.

V gene TRBV3-1 (or the pseudogene TRBV3-2) combines with J gene TRBJ1-2; D gene ambiguous. The CDR3 is 12 amino acids. Trimming pared 1 base from V and 7 bases from J, leaving 7 bases between. CDR1 LGHDT and CDR2 YNNKEL come from the germline V gene (reference sequence). This CDR3 is CASSQGIGGYTF. The CDR3 nucleotides are TGTGCCAGCAGCCAAGGAATCGGTGGCTACACCTTC.

The chain carries TRBV9 and TRBJ2-7; D may be TRBD1 (7 bases). CDR1 SGDLS and CDR2 YYNGEE come from the germline V gene. The CDR3 has 14 amino acids. V lost 2 bases and J lost 6, with 15 bases in between. The CDR3 protein is CASSVAPGGLEQYF. CDR3 sequence (DNA): TGTGCCAGCAGCGTTGCTCCAGGGGGGCTCGAGCAGTACTTC.

The rearrangement uses TRBV24-1 and TRBJ1-1, with 9 positions matching TRBD1. This CDR3 comprises 15 residues. The V gene end was trimmed by 7 bases and the J gene end by 0 bases; junction bases not matched to a gene: 5. CDR1 KGHDR and CDR2 SFDVKD come from the germline V gene. CDR3 DNA: TGTGCCACCAGGGGACAGGGAGGGATGAACACTGAAGCTTTCTTT. Protein sequence: CATRGQGGMNTEAFF.

This chain links TRBV5-6 with TRBJ1-2; no clear D. The CDR3 runs 13 residues. V lost 1 base and J 4 bases, leaving 8 bases between the germline ends. Germline values: CDR1 SGHDT, CDR2 YYEEEE. CDR3 coding DNA: TGTGCCAGCAGCTTGCCGCAGGTCTATGGCTACACCTTC. It translates to CASSLPQVYGYTF.

This sequence joins TRBV28 and TRBJ2-3; 7 bases are shared with TRBD1. Germline lookup yields CDR1 MDHEN and CDR2 SYDVKM. V shed 3 bases, J shed 10 bases, and the junction held 10 bases outside the gene matches. CDR3 size: 14 residues. The CDR3 here is CASSFDGTVRAQYF. CDR3 nucleotides: TGTGCCAGCAGTTTCGATGGGACAGTCAGGGCGCAGTATTTT. The whole variable domain, remainder taken from reference TRBV28 and TRBJ2-3, is DVKVTQSSRYLVKRTGEKVFLECVQDMDHENMFWYRQDPGLGLRLIYFSYDVKMKEKGDIPEGYSVSREKKERFSLILESASTNQTSMYLCASSFDGTVRAQYFGPGTRLTVL.

The chain uses TRBV5-1 and TRBJ2-1, with D tentatively TRBD2 (6 bases). The CDR3 is 15 residues long. Looked up from germline, CDR1 is SGHRS and CDR2 is YFSETQ. The V and J ends lost 5 bases and 4 bases respectively, with 16 bases between them. CDR3 sequence reads: CASRGGAVTYNEQFF. As DNA, the CDR3 is TGCGCCAGCAGGGGGGGAGCAGTCACGTACAATGAGCAGTTCTTC. Full variable domain (remainder filled in from reference TRBV5-1 and TRBJ2-1): KAGVTQTPRYLIKTRGQQVTLSCSPISGHRSVSWYQQTPGQGLQFLFEYFSETQRNKGNFPGRFSGRQFSNSRSEMNVSTLELGDSALYLCASRGGAVTYNEQFFGPGTRLTVL.

The chain links TRBV3-1 (or the pseudogene TRBV3-2) to TRBJ1-5; 7 nucleotides match TRBD1. V was clipped by 4 bases and J by 6 bases; unmatched bases: 18. The CDR3 consists of 18 residues. Germline V CDR1 and CDR2: LGHDT, YNNKEL (reference sequence). For the CDR3, the DNA is TGTGCCAGCAGCCGCCTACATATCCTACAGGGGAAAATTCAGCCCCAGCATTTT. Amino acids: CASSRLHILQGKIQPQHF.

This chain uses TRBV6-5 with TRBJ1-6; D unresolved. Per germline, CDR1 MNHEY and CDR2 SVGAGI. Trimming took 8 bases from V and 11 from J, leaving 16 bases between them. CDR3 size: 13 residues. CDR3 loop: CASRFDLGAPLHF. DNA of the CDR3: TGTGCCAGCCGTTTCGACCTCGGGGCACCCCTCCACTTT.

The count of this clone is one. J is TRBJ2-1 and V is TRBV29-1; D unresolved. Trimming removed 3 bases from V and 8 bases from J, with 8 bases in between. Germline CDR1 and CDR2: SQVTM and ANQGSEA. This CDR3 has 11 residues. CDR3 nucleotides: TGCAGCGTTGAGGAGTTCGATGAGCAGTTCTTC. This sequence encodes CSVEEFDEQFF.

This clone was observed a handful of times. The CDR3: CAFDRVLGQPQHF. In DNA form, the CDR3 reads TGTGCCTTCGACAGAGTCTTGGGACAGCCCCAGCATTTT. The chain recombines TRBV30 with TRBJ1-5, with D perhaps matching TRBD1 (5 bases). The V and J ends lost 7 bases and 7 bases respectively, with 17 bases between them. This CDR3 has 13 residues. Germline CDR1 is GTSNPN and CDR2 is SVGIG (reference sequence).

V gene TRBV6-5 combines with J gene TRBJ1-1, with TRBD1 matching 10 bases. The J segment lost 4 bases and the V segment lost 11 bases, leaving 10 bases of the junction unmatched. The CDR3 runs to 14 residues. The germline V gene encodes CDR1 MNHEY and CDR2 SVGAGI. The CDR3 loop reads CALLDRGRGTEAFF. In DNA, the CDR3 is TGTGCCCTTTTAGACAGGGGGCGCGGCACTGAAGCTTTCTTT.

This clone was observed once. The J gene is TRBJ2-7, the V gene TRBV6-1, with D possibly matching TRBD1 (5 bases). The CDR3 is made up of 16 amino acids. With 4 bases removed from V and 5 bases from J, the gap between germline ends came to 21 bases. Germline CDR1 MNHNS, CDR2 SASEGT. The CDR3 DNA reads TGTGCCAGCAGTGCCCGAATGTCCAGGGAAGCCCACGAGCAGTACTTC. It specifies CASSARMSREAHEQYF.

The chain employs TRBV27 and TRBJ1-2, with D unresolved. The CDR3 contains 14 residues. V lost 7 bases, J lost 8 bases, and 20 bases lay in between. Germline CDR1 MNHEY, CDR2 SMNVEV (reference sequence). The CDR3 region is CASTNRVGEGGYTF. The CDR3 DNA sequence: TGTGCCAGCACTAATAGGGTCGGGGAGGGAGGCTACACCTTC.

A word on this clone: The same CDR3 arises from other DNA sequences in this sample as well. CDR3 sequence reads: CASSPLAGGYEQYF. Written as DNA, the CDR3 is TGCGCCAGCAGCCCACTAGCGGGGGGATACGAGCAGTACTTC. The V gene is TRBV5-1, the J gene TRBJ2-7, with TRBD2 matching 12 bases. With 4 bases clipped from V and 4 bases from J, the junction kept 3 bases outside the gene matches. This CDR3 spans 14 amino acids. Germline-derived CDR1 and CDR2 are SGHRS and YFSETQ. Drawing the rest from reference TRBV5-1 and TRBJ2-7, the complete variable domain is KAGVTQTPRYLIKTRGQQVTLSCSPISGHRSVSWYQQTPGQGLQFLFEYFSETQRNKGNFPGRFSGRQFSNSRSEMNVSTLELGDSALYLCASSPLAGGYEQYFGPGTRLTVT.

The gene calls are TRBV6-5 and TRBJ1-6; 7 nucleotides agree with TRBD1. CDR1 is MNHEY and CDR2 is SVGAGI in the germline V gene. With V trimmed by 7 bases and J by 10 bases, 4 bases remained unmatched. This CDR3 comprises 12 residues. In DNA, the CDR3 is TGTGCCAGCAAACGACAGGGCTCACCCCTCCACTTT. Translation gives CASKRQGSPLHF.

This clone was seen just once. The V gene is TRBV2, the J gene TRBJ1-4, with 8 bases matching TRBD1. There are 14 residues in the CDR3. The junction had 7 bases not matched to a gene; V was cut back by 5 bases and J by 8 bases. Looked up from germline, CDR1 is SNHLY and CDR2 is FYNNEI. The DNA of the CDR3 is TGTGCCAGCAGTCCACAGGGGGTAGGAGAAAAACTGTTTTTT. Protein product: CASSPQGVGEKLFF.

This clone was seen just once. This sequence joins TRBV5-5 and TRBJ2-3, with TRBD1 matching over 12 bases. The ends lost 0 bases at V and 5 bases at J; junction bases unmatched: 7. The germline V gene encodes CDR1 SGHKS and CDR2 YYEKEE (reference sequence). The CDR3 loop spans 17 amino acids. The CDR3, as DNA: TGTGCCAGCAGCTTGGTACCGGGACAGGGGGCCATAGATACGCAGTATTTT. This encodes CASSLVPGQGAIDTQYF.

The genes are TRBV5-5 and TRBJ1-6; 8 bases match TRBD1. The CDR3 loop spans 14 amino acids. Germline V gene data show CDR1 as SGHKS and CDR2 as YYEKEE (reference sequence). The V segment lost 0 bases and the J segment 7 bases; nucleotides outside the gene matches: 0. CDR3 protein: CASSLGTGNSPLHF. Written as DNA, the CDR3 is TGTGCCAGCAGCTTGGGGACAGGGAATTCACCCCTCCACTTT. The full variable domain, with the rest looked up from reference TRBV5-5 and TRBJ1-6, is DAGVTQSPTHLIKTRGQQVTLRCSPISGHKSVSWYQQVLGQGPQFIFQYYEKEERGRGNFPDRFSARQFPNYSSELNVNALLLGDSALYLCASSLGTGNSPLHFGNGTRLTVT.

A single count supports this clone. This chain joins TRBV12-3 or TRBV12-4 and TRBJ2-3; D is perhaps TRBD2 (5 bases). The CDR3 loop spans 13 amino acids. Trimming pared 5 bases from V and 4 bases from J, leaving 10 bases between. The CDR3 sequence: CASSRDRSDTQYF. CDR3 DNA sequence: TGTGCCAGCAGTCGGGATAGATCAGATACGCAGTATTTT.

The chain combines TRBV20-1 with TRBJ2-7; 7 positions match TRBD1. V dropped 3 bases and J dropped 3; count of bases not matched to a gene: 14. The CDR3 loop spans 16 amino acids. Germline V lookup: CDR1 DFQATT, CDR2 SNEGSKA (reference sequence). CDR3 coding DNA: TGCAGTGCTAGTTCAACTTGGGACAGTGCAAACTACGAGCAGTACTTC. It translates to CSASSTWDSANYEQYF.

Concerning this clone itself: A read error may account for a junction end that differs from germline. The V call is TRBV15, the J call TRBJ1-2; 7 bases map to TRBD1. Germline V lookup: CDR1 LNHNV, CDR2 YYDKDF (reference sequence). The length of the CDR3 is 15 residues. CDR3: CAASRGQGQPGGYTF. In DNA, the CDR3 is TGTGCCGCCAGCAGAGGCCAGGGACAGCCGGGAGGCTACACCTTC.

The chain links TRBV27 to TRBJ2-7; 10 nucleotides line up with TRBD1. The ends lost 3 bases at V and 0 bases at J; junction bases unmatched: 8. The CDR3 sequence is 17 residues long. CDR1 is MNHEY and CDR2 is SMNVEV in the germline V gene (reference sequence). CDR3 sequence reads: CASSLAMGQGFSYEQYF. The CDR3 DNA sequence: TGTGCCAGCAGTTTGGCTATGGGACAGGGGTTCTCCTACGAGCAGTACTTC.

The chain has TRBV6-1 and TRBJ1-1; 9 nucleotides align to TRBD1. After removal of 2 bases from V and 8 bases from J, the junction contained 3 bases not matched to a gene. CDR3 length equals 13 residues. Germline-derived CDR1 and CDR2 are MNHNS and SASEGT. CDR3 loop: CASSEPGTGEAFF. For the CDR3, the DNA is TGTGCCAGCAGTGAACCCGGGACAGGGGAAGCTTTCTTT.

The chain uses TRBV9 and TRBJ2-7; 11 bases align to TRBD2. The germline gives CDR1 SGDLS, CDR2 YYNGEE. The V and J ends lost 4 bases and 7 bases, in that order; junction bases with no gene match: 7. This CDR3 has 14 amino acids. The CDR3 region has the DNA TGTGCCAGCAGCTCAACTAGCGGGGGTAGGGAGCAGTACTTC. Protein product: CASSSTSGGREQYF. Full variable domain (outside the CDR3, taken from reference TRBV9 and TRBJ2-7): DSGVTQTPKHLITATGQRVTLRCSPRSGDLSVYWYQQSLDQGLQFLIQYYNGEERAKGNILERFSAQQFPDLHSELNLSSLELGDSALYFCASSSTSGGREQYFGPGTRLTVT.

The rearrangement links TRBV5-1 to TRBJ2-2, with D possibly being TRBD2 (5 bases). The CDR3 has 15 residues. V gave up 0 bases and J gave up 4 bases, with 10 bases separating them. Per germline, CDR1 SGHRS and CDR2 YFSETQ. CDR3 in amino acids: CASSLDEGSTGELFF. The CDR3 DNA sequence: TGCGCCAGCAGCTTGGATGAGGGAAGCACCGGGGAGCTGTTTTTT.

Notes on this clone: Other DNA sequences in the same sample also yield this CDR3. The chain links TRBV19 to TRBJ2-7; TRBD1 matches 7 bases. The J segment lost 1 base and the V segment lost 5 bases, leaving 5 bases of the junction unmatched. The CDR3 is 14 residues long. The germline V gene encodes CDR1 LNHDA and CDR2 SQIVND (reference sequence). The CDR3 region has the DNA TGTGCCAGTAGTCCGCGACAGGGATCCTACGAGCAGTACTTC. It translates to CASSPRQGSYEQYF.

The chain carries TRBV25-1 and TRBJ2-2; D possibly corresponds to TRBD1 (5 bases). V lost 5 bases to trimming and J lost 5 bases, with 15 bases between them. CDR3 length: 15 residues. Germline-derived CDR1 and CDR2 are MGHDK and SYGVNS. The CDR3 protein is CASSPLAGLTGELFF. In DNA form, the CDR3 reads TGTGCCAGCAGTCCTCTGGCAGGGCTTACCGGGGAGCTGTTTTTT.

The genes are TRBV30 and TRBJ2-1; 7 nucleotides agree with TRBD2. CDR3 size: 13 residues. V was pared by 1 base and J by 4 bases, with 1 base of the junction left unmatched. CDR1 and CDR2 from the germline V gene are GTSNPN and SVGIG (reference sequence). The CDR3: CAWSGLAYNEQFF. The DNA of the CDR3 is TGTGCCTGGAGTGGACTAGCTTACAATGAGCAGTTCTTC.

The sample holds one count of this clone. The chain has TRBV12-5 and TRBJ1-2; 12 bases line up with TRBD1. Losses at the gene ends were 3 bases for V and 8 bases for J; bases not matched to a gene: 13. The germline CDR1 and CDR2 sequences are LGHNT and FRNRAP. CDR3 length: 17 residues. CDR3 sequence reads: CASGFSGTGGSWDGYTF. The CDR3 bases are TGTGCTAGTGGTTTCTCCGGGACAGGGGGCTCGTGGGACGGCTACACCTTC.